This TCR beta chain was sequenced in a study of cytomegalovirus exposure and HLA in healthy donors. CDR1 and CDR2 (germline): KGHSH, LQKENI. The CDR3 length is 14 residues. V was trimmed by 2 bases and J by 2 bases, leaving 9 bases between them. The PCR employed 60 Vbeta primers together with 13 Jbeta primers. Generated by immunoSEQ multiplex PCR, the TCRdb table keeps only in-frame clones and is missing some. Altogether some 110,000 clones are present, roughly three quarters being singletons, with the ten largest covering approximately 3%. The chain has TRBV18 and TRBJ1-1, with a tentative D call TRBD1 (5 bases). This receptor was taken from a woman aged 18-29 years in good health and CMV-seropositive. Sequenced sample: PBMCs. CDR3 DNA: TGTGCCAGCTCACCAACCCAGGGCAACACTGAAGCTTTCTTT. Its translation: CASSPTQGNTEAFF.